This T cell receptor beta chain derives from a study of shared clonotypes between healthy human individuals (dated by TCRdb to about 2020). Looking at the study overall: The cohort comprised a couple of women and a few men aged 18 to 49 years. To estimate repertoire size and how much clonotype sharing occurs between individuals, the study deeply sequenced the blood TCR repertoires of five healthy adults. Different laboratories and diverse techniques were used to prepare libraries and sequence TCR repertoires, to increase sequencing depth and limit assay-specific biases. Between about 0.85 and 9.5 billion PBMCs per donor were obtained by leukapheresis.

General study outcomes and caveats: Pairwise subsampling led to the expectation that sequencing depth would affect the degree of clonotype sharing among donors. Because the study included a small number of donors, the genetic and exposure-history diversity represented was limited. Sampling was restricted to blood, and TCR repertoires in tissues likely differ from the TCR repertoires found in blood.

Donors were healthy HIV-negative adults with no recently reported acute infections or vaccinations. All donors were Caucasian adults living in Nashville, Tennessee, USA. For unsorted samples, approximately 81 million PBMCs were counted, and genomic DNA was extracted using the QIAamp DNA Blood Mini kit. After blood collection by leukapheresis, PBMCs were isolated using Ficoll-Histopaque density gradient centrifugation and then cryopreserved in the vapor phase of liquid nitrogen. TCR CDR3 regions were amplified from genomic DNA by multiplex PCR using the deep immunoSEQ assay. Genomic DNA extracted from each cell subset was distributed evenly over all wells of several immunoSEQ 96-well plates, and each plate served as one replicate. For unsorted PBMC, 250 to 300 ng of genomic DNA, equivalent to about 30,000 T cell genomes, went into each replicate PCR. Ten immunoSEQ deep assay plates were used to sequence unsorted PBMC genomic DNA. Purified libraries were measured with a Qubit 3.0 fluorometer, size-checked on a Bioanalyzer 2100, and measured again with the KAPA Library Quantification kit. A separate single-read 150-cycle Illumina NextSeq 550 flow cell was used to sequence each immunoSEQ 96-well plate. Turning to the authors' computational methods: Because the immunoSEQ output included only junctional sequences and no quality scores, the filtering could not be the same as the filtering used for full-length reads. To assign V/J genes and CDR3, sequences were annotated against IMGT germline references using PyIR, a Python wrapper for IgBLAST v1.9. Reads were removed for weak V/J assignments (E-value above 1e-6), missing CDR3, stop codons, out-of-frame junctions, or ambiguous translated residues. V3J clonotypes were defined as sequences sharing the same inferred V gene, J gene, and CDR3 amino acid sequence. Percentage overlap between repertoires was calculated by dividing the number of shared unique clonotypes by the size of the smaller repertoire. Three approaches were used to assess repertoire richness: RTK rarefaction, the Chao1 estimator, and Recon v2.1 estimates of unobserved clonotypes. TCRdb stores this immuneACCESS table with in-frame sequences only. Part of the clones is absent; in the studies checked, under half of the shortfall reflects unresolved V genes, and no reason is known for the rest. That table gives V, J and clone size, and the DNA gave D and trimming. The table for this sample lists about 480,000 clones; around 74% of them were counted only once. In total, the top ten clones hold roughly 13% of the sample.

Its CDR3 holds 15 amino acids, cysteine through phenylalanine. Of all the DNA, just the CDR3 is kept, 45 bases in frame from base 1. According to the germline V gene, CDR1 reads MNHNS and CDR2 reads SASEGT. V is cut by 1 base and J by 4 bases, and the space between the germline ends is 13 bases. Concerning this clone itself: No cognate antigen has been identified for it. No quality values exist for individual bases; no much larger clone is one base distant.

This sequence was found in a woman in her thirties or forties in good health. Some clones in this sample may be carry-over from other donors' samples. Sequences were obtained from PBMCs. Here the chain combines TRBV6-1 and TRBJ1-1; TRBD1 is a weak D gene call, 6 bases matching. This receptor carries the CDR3 CASSEGTAPGTEAFF. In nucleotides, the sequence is TGTGCCAGCAGTGAAGGGACAGCCCCGGGCACTGAAGCTTTCTTT.